The clone carrying this TCR beta chain has just one count. The data are from a study of CD8 T cells in Susac syndrome. The CDR3 loop spans 14 amino acids. V lost 6 bases, J lost 5 bases, and 8 bases stayed unmatched. Germline lookup yields CDR1 SQVTM and CDR2 ANQGSEA. It was with random hexamers that 0.5 to 1 ug RNA was reverse transcribed. A multiplex approach, immunoSEQ multiplex PCR, amplified TCR beta CDR3 across 54 Vbeta and 13 Jbeta. A single record per CDR3 protein comes from TCRdb applying MiXCR to the immunoSEQ multiplex PCR reads. The sample records about 150,000 distinct CDR3 sequences, approximately 93% being singletons. The study sequenced TCR beta in blood CD8+ and CD4+ T cells. TEMRA cells were FACS-enriched, and CD8+ and CD4+ T cells were isolated negatively.

The origin of this receptor is a human donor with multiple sclerosis. The material sequenced was CD8+ T cells from PBMCs. The chain employs TRBV29-1 and TRBJ2-2; 8 positions agree with TRBD2. This CDR3 reads CSVRPGGLTGELFF. The DNA for the CDR3 is TGCAGCGTGAGGCCGGGGGGGCTTACCGGGGAGCTGTTTTTT.